The TCR beta chain described here comes from a study of T cell repertoires in cytomegalovirus infection. This clonotype appeared many times. Antigen specificity is unknown. TCRdb independently ran MiXCR on the reads; one entry per CDR3 protein. Of fewer than 1,000,000 distinct CDR3 sequences listed, less than 40% are singletons. Germline V gene lookup returns CDR1 SGHVS and CDR2 FQNEAQ. Between the trimmed V and J ends, which lost 2 bases and 9 bases, there was a span of 17 bases. The CDR3 runs 15 residues. This receptor was identified in a human donor in good health (CMV status not recorded). Some clones in this sample may be carry-over from other donors' samples. The sample was cultured CD8+ T cells from PBMCs, taken from culture after CMV antigen stimulation. V is TRBV7-8 and J is TRBJ2-1; D possibly matches TRBD1 or TRBD2 (6 bases each). The CDR3 nucleotides are TGTGCCAGCAGCTTAAGGGGGGCGGGGTCAGGTGAGCAGTTCTTC. Protein product: CASSLRGAGSGEQFF.